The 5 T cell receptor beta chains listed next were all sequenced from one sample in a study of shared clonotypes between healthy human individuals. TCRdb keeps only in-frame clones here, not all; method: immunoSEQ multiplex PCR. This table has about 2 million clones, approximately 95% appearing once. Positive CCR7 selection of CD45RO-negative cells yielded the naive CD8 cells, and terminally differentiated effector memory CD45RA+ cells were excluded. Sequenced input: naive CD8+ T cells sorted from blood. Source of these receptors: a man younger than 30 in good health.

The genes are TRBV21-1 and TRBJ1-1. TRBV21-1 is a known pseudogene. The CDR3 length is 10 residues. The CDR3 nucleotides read TGTGCCAGCTTGAACACTGAAGCTTTCTTT. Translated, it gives CASLNTEAFF.

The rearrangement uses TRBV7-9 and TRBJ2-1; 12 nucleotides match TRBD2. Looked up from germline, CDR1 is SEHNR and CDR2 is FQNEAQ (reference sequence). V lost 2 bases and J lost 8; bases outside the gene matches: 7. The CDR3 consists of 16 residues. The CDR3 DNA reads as TGTGCCAGCAGCTTAAGACTAGCGGGAGAGAATGATGAGCAGTTCTTC. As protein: CASSLRLAGENDEQFF.

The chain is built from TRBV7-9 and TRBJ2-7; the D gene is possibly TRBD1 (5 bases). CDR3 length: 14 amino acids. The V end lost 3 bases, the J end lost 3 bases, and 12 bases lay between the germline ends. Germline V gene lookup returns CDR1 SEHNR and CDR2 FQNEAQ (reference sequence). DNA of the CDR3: TGTGCCAGCAGCTTGCAGGGTTTTATCTACGAGCAGTACTTC. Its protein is CASSLQGFIYEQYF.

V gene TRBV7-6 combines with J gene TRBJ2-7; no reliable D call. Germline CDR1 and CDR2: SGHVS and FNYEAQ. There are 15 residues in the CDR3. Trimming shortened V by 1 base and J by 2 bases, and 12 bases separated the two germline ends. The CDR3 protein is CASSLGSGFTYEQYF. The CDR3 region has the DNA TGTGCCAGCAGCTTAGGCTCCGGGTTCACCTACGAGCAGTACTTC.

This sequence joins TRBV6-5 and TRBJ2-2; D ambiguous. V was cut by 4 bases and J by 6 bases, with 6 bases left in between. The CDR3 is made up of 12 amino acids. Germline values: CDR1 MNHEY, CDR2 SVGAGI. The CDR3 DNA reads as TGTGCCAGCAGTTCCCTTTCCGGGGAGCTGTTTTTT. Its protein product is CASSSLSGELFF.